This TCR beta chain stems from a study of cytomegalovirus exposure and HLA in healthy donors. Study-wide context: Early released data had tens of millions of unique TCRs, all coming from HLA-typed donors. Notes on the study in general: Reportedly, HLA-A and HLA-B alleles of most subjects were accurately predicted from TCR beta.

As concerns this clone: Its antigen is currently unknown.

The PCR ran on 60 Vbeta and 13 Jbeta primers. Sequencing used immunoSEQ multiplex PCR; TCRdb keeps in-frame clones, though not all of them. The sample shows over 130,000 clones, 75% to 85% of them seen only once. Trimming removed 0 bases at V and 13 bases at J, with 14 bases between. CDR1 is SGHRS, CDR2 YFSETQ, per germline. The CDR3 spans 14 residues. Material for sequencing was PBMCs. The genes are TRBV5-1 and TRBJ1-6; D ambiguous. The receptor's source is a man aged 50-60 years in good health and CMV-seropositive. CDR3 residues: CASSLEGGILPLHF. The CDR3 nucleotides read TGCGCCAGCAGCTTGGAGGGAGGGATCCTGCCCCTCCACTTT.